The 20 T cell receptor beta chains below all came from one sample that was sequenced in a study of blood T cell repertoires in COVID-19. Sequenced by immunoSEQ multiplex PCR; TCRdb stores in-frame clones only, minus some. The sample includes approximately 150,000 clones, about 83% of them seen just once. The sample taken for sequencing was peripheral blood. Receptors were obtained from a human donor in a cohort sampled during active COVID-19.

The CDR3 reads CASSLVSRFLSYEQYF. The CDR3 coding sequence is TGTGCCAGCAGCTTAGTGTCGCGGTTCCTCTCCTACGAGCAGTACTTC. The chain joins TRBV7-7 to TRBJ2-7; D not resolved. V was trimmed by 1 base and J by 0 bases, leaving 13 bases between them. The germline V gene encodes CDR1 SSHAT and CDR2 FNYEAQ (reference sequence). The CDR3 is 16 amino acids. Variable domain in full (rest from reference TRBV7-7 and TRBJ2-7): GAGVSQSPRYKVTKRGQDVTLRCDPISSHATLYWYQQALGQGPEFLTYFNYEAQPDKSGLPSDRFSAERPEGSISTLTIQRTEQRDSAMYRCASSLVSRFLSYEQYFGPGTRLTVT.

The chain joins TRBV15 to TRBJ2-4, with D possibly matching TRBD1 (6 bases). Germline V CDR1 and CDR2: LNHNV, YYDKDF (reference sequence). The CDR3 extends over 18 amino acids. V was pared by 0 bases and J by 5 bases, with 20 bases between. This CDR3 is CATSRDPQPLGAQNIQYF. In nucleotides, the CDR3 is TGTGCCACCAGCAGAGATCCCCAGCCCCTGGGGGCCCAAAACATTCAGTACTTC. Together with reference TRBV15 and TRBJ2-4, the CDR3 gives the full variable domain: DAMVIQNPRYQVTQFGKPVTLSCSQTLNHNVMYWYQQKSSQAPKLLFHYYDKDFNNEADTPDNFQSRRPNTSFCFLDIRSPGLGDTAMYLCATSRDPQPLGAQNIQYFGAGTRLSVL.

Here the CDR3 reads CASSLERGSYEQYF. DNA of the CDR3: TGTGCCAGCAGCTTAGAGCGGGGCAGCTACGAGCAGTACTTC. The chain joins TRBV7-9 to TRBJ2-7, with TRBD2 matching 7 bases. From germline, CDR1 is SEHNR and CDR2 FQNEAQ (reference sequence). The junction had 3 bases not matched to a gene; V was cut back by 1 base and J by 3 bases. This CDR3 is 14 amino acids long.

This chain uses TRBV6-6 with TRBJ2-7, with 8 positions matching TRBD2. Germline CDR1 and CDR2: MNHNY and SVGAGI (reference sequence). V dropped 6 bases and J dropped 3; count of bases not matched to a gene: 7. The CDR3 is made up of 14 amino acids. CDR3 in amino acids: CASSTGTSVYEQYF. The CDR3 DNA follows: TGTGCCAGCAGCACCGGGACTAGTGTCTACGAGCAGTACTTC.

The chain combines TRBV11-3 with TRBJ1-1; a weak D match, TRBD1 (6 bases). Between the trimmed V and J ends, which lost 4 bases and 3 bases, there was a span of 15 bases. Germline loops: CDR1 SGHNT, CDR2 YENEEA. The CDR3 length is 15 residues. CDR3 sequence reads: CASSSYRVGHTEAFF. For the CDR3, the DNA is TGTGCCAGCAGCTCGTACAGGGTAGGGCACACTGAAGCTTTCTTT.

The chain combines TRBV6-5 with TRBJ2-7; TRBD2 agrees at 12 bases. Trimming removed 0 bases from V and 4 bases from J; junction bases left unmatched: 4. Germline CDR1 is MNHEY and CDR2 is SVGAGI. The CDR3 sequence is 16 residues long. The CDR3, as DNA: TGTGCCAGCAGTTACTCCAGACTAGCGGGGGTTTACGAGCAGTACTTC. Its translation is CASSYSRLAGVYEQYF.

This sequence joins TRBV28 and TRBJ1-1; D perhaps matches TRBD1 (6 bases). The germline gives CDR1 MDHEN, CDR2 SYDVKM. V gave up 5 bases and J gave up 5 bases, with 12 bases separating them. The CDR3 extends over 13 amino acids. The CDR3 loop is CASSPPQGTEAFF. In DNA, the CDR3 is TGTGCCAGCAGTCCTCCTCAGGGGACTGAAGCTTTCTTT.

The gene calls are TRBV9 and TRBJ1-6; TRBD1 matches 8 bases. Germline CDR1 reads SGDLS; CDR2 reads YYNGEE. V dropped 3 bases and J dropped 2; count of bases not matched to a gene: 7. The length of the CDR3 is 17 residues. This CDR3 reads CASSERQGPTYNSPLHF. The DNA for the CDR3 is TGTGCCAGCAGCGAGAGACAGGGGCCAACCTATAATTCACCCCTCCACTTT.

The V gene is TRBV28, the J gene TRBJ2-5; TRBD2 is a possible D gene (5 bases). CDR1 MDHEN and CDR2 SYDVKM come from the germline V gene. V lost 3 bases and J 4 bases, leaving 21 bases between the germline ends. The CDR3 sequence is 17 residues long. CDR3 in DNA: TGTGCCAGCAGTTTGGACCACATAGAAACTAGTTCAGAGACCCAGTACTTC. It codes for CASSLDHIETSSETQYF.

CDR3 region: CASSLTSTEAFF. The CDR3 DNA is TGTGCCAGCAGCCTCACCAGCACTGAAGCTTTCTTT. The rearrangement links TRBV11-1 to TRBJ1-1; D is undetermined. The germline V and J ends were trimmed by 5 bases and 4 bases, with 8 bases remaining between them. Germline lookup yields CDR1 SGHAT and CDR2 FQDESV (reference sequence). The CDR3 is 12 amino acids.

The chain couples TRBV3-1 (or the pseudogene TRBV3-2) to TRBJ1-1, with D hard to call. The V gene lost 1 base and the J gene lost 6 bases, with 18 bases spanning the gap. The CDR3 is 16 residues long. Germline V gene data show CDR1 as LGHDT and CDR2 as YNNKEL (reference sequence). DNA of the CDR3: TGTGCCAGCAGCCAAGGAAACCCAGCTACGGGAGCTGAAGCTTTCTTT. It encodes CASSQGNPATGAEAFF.

This chain connects TRBV18 to TRBJ2-5; a possible D gene is TRBD2 (5 bases). Germline values: CDR1 KGHSH, CDR2 LQKENI. V was pared by 2 bases and J by 4 bases, with 8 bases between. The CDR3 is made up of 13 amino acids. CDR3 loop: CASSPARGETQYF. The CDR3 DNA follows: TGTGCCAGCTCACCAGCCCGGGGAGAGACCCAGTACTTC.

This sequence joins TRBV28 and TRBJ2-1, with 7 bases lining up with TRBD2. This CDR3 spans 16 amino acids. CDR1 and CDR2 (germline): MDHEN, SYDVKM. Losses at the gene ends were 3 bases for V and 0 bases for J; bases not matched to a gene: 5. CDR3 amino acids: CASSLSGASSYNEQFF. The CDR3 region has the DNA TGTGCCAGCAGTTTGAGCGGGGCGAGCTCCTACAATGAGCAGTTCTTC.

The rearrangement links TRBV11-1 to TRBJ2-7, with 10 bases aligning to TRBD1. CDR3 size: 14 residues. J was trimmed by 4 bases and V by 4 bases; bases with no gene match: 4. Germline-derived CDR1 and CDR2 are SGHAT and FQDESV (reference sequence). Here the CDR3 DNA reads TGTGCCAGCAGCTCAGACAGGGGGCCGTACGAGCAGTACTTC. Translation gives CASSSDRGPYEQYF.

The V gene is TRBV5-4, the J gene TRBJ2-1; D gene unclear. Trimming removed 2 bases at V and 9 bases at J, with 6 bases between. Per germline, CDR1 SGHNT and CDR2 YYREEE (reference sequence). CDR3 length: 11 amino acids. CDR3 in DNA: TGTGCCAGCAGCTTTCGAGGTGAGCAGTTCTTC. Protein sequence: CASSFRGEQFF.

This clone was seen a single time. This rearrangement joins TRBV6-4 to TRBJ1-1; 10 nucleotides line up with TRBD1. With V trimmed by 2 bases and J by 10 bases, 4 bases remained unmatched. Germline lookup yields CDR1 MRHNA and CDR2 SNTAGT. The CDR3 extends over 13 amino acids. In DNA, the CDR3 is TGTGCCAGCAGTGACGACAGGGGGCGAGTAGCTTTCTTT. Protein: CASSDDRGRVAFF.

This clone has just one count. The chain carries TRBV19 and TRBJ1-5; 11 bases map to TRBD1. The CDR3 has 17 residues. Trimming removed 7 bases from V and 2 bases from J; junction bases left unmatched: 10. Germline CDR1 is LNHDA and CDR2 is SQIVND (reference sequence). The CDR3 DNA reads TGTGCCAGTATCCCCGGACCGGGACAGGGGGGCAATCAGCCCCAGCATTTT. Amino acids: CASIPGPGQGGNQPQHF.

The gene calls are TRBV7-7 and TRBJ2-2, with D unresolved. Germline V gene lookup returns CDR1 SSHAT and CDR2 FNYEAQ (reference sequence). Trimming left V 1 base short and J 1 base short, with 4 bases between. The CDR3 totals 14 residues. In DNA form, the CDR3 reads TGTGCCAGCAGCTTAGGAGGGAACACCGGGGAGCTGTTTTTT. Protein sequence: CASSLGGNTGELFF.

This clone appeared a single time. The gene calls are TRBV28 and TRBJ1-2, with D possibly being TRBD1 (6 bases). CDR3 length: 14 residues. Trimming took off 5 bases at V and 0 bases at J, with 10 bases between the two ends. Germline lookup yields CDR1 MDHEN and CDR2 SYDVKM. CDR3 sequence reads: CASSITGTNYGYTF. The DNA for the CDR3 is TGTGCCAGCAGTATAACAGGGACTAACTATGGCTACACCTTC.

The chain couples TRBV5-1 to TRBJ2-7; 7 nucleotides agree with TRBD1. Germline CDR1 SGHRS, CDR2 YFSETQ. J was trimmed by 4 bases and V by 5 bases; bases with no gene match: 9. The CDR3 has 14 residues. In DNA, the CDR3 is TGCGCCAGCAGATTCACCGGGACAGAGTACGAGCAGTACTTC. Its translation: CASRFTGTEYEQYF.